This TCR beta chain emerged from a study of persistence of HIV-infected CD4 T cells. With regard to this clone: Its target is unknown.

Cells were stimulated with overlapping HIV-1 Gag 15-mer peptides. CD40L-negative CD69-negative CD45RO-high memory CD4+ T cells were sorted as populations depleted of antigen-responding cells. Sequencing used immunoSEQ version 4 in survey mode. Some clones are missing from TCRdb's copy, which holds only in-frame ones; the method was immunoSEQ multiplex PCR. The table lists over 40,000 clones, around 78% of them singletons, with about 14% in the top ten. With 3 bases removed from V and 5 bases from J, the gap between germline ends came to 10 bases. The CDR3 is made up of 13 amino acids. Germline V gene lookup returns CDR1 SQVTM and CDR2 ANQGSEA.

The sample was CD4+ T cells sorted from PBMCs after roughly 18-hour stimulation, taken from a patient who received antiretroviral therapy. This receptor was identified in an adult man with HIV who was CMV-seropositive. The chain recombines TRBV29-1 with TRBJ2-2, with D hard to call. The CDR3 spells CSVDEFGTGELFF. CDR3 bases: TGCAGCGTTGACGAGTTTGGAACCGGGGAGCTGTTTTTT.